The sequence of this TCR beta chain was determined in a study of shared clonotypes between healthy human individuals. Study-level results: The sharing of 4% to 5.5% of naive CD4 clonotypes was seen across a handful of donors. Researchers sampled only blood; tissue repertoires likely differ.

Authors' analysis steps: ImmunoSEQ output lacked quality scores and full-length reads, limiting matched filtering. Assay: immunoSEQ multiplex PCR; the TCRdb copy retains only in-frame clones and omits some. Clonal size and the V and J genes are those of that table, whereas D and trimming came from the DNA. This sample has 2 million to 2.5 million clones, with less than 95% found just once. For this clone: The antigen is unknown.

Naivety among CD8 cells was defined by CD45RO negativity and positive CCR7 selection, thereby excluding terminally differentiated effector memory CD45RA+ cells. Adult donors, all healthy and HIV-negative, had no recent acute infections or vaccinations. There are 12 residues in the CDR3. In germline, CDR1 is SGDLS, CDR2 YYNGEE. V was pared by 3 bases and J by 5 bases, with 8 bases between. Material for sequencing was naive CD8+ T cells sorted from blood. The sequence derives from a man between 18 and 29 years old in good health. The gene calls are TRBV9 and TRBJ2-5; D gene ambiguous. CDR3 loop: CASSGFDETQYF. The CDR3 nucleotides are TGTGCCAGCAGCGGGTTTGATGAGACCCAGTACTTC.